The T cell receptor beta chain under discussion was sequenced for a study of response to subunit inactivated influenza vaccine. Study outcomes and limitations: Few new T cells, the authors suggested, are recruited by each seasonal influenza vaccination.

The CDR3 runs 14 residues. CDR1 and CDR2 (germline): KGHDR, SFDVKD. Trimming shortened V by 3 bases and J by 4 bases, and 10 bases separated the two germline ends. As regards this clonotype: What it binds is unknown.

TCRdb analysed the RT-PCR reads with MiXCR anew, one entry per CDR3 protein. In the table there are 550,000 to 650,000 distinct CDR3 sequences, approximately 12% of which are singletons. The V call is TRBV24-1, the J call TRBJ2-3; D may be TRBD1 (7 bases). This TCR came from a man aged 50 or older who received an inactivated influenza vaccine. Sequences were derived from PBMCs from blood, sampled on the day of vaccination. CDR3 nucleotide sequence: TGTGCCACCAGTGATCCAGGGGGGCCAGATACGCAGTATTTT. Translating it yields CATSDPGGPDTQYF.